The clone carrying this T cell receptor beta chain was found once. Its antigen remains unidentified. An end of the junction does not agree with germline; a read error may underlie this. These data are taken from a study of shared clonotypes between healthy human individuals. Across the study: Every donor yielded three CD4 naive, three CD4 memory, two CD8 naive and one CD8 memory plate. Findings of the study overall: Naive subsets usually exceeded memory subsets in estimated richness. Sorted-subset sequencing, rarefaction showed, was incomplete despite large depth.

Several immunoSEQ 96-well plates shared each subset's DNA, each plate a replicate. The repertoire was sequenced with immunoSEQ multiplex PCR; TCRdb's copy has only in-frame clones and lacks some. This sample has around 700,000 clones, with roughly 70% found just once. Germline V gene sequence: CDR1 SGHTS, CDR2 YDEGEE. This CDR3 spans 14 amino acids. Specimen: memory CD4+ T cells sorted from blood. Subset denoted: CD45RA-negative fraction. This chain uses TRBV5-8 with TRBJ1-5; D remains ambiguous. This receptor was identified in a woman in her 30s in good health. The chain's CDR3 is CASSLELSDQPQHF. CDR3 coding DNA: TGTGCCAGCAGCTTGGAGCTTAGCGATCAGCCCCAGCATTTT.